This passage covers 21 T cell receptor beta chains from one sample sequenced in a study of blood T cells in healthy people across ages. The use of a sample-barcoded 5' primer and a J-beta primer mix characterized a second PCR of roughly 6 to 11 cycles. TCRdb passed the 5' RACE reads through MiXCR, listing each CDR3 protein once. In the table there are about 800,000 distinct CDR3 sequences, more than 20% of which are singletons. These data were also reused for a study on T cells of mothers and their children.

The sequenced sample was blood. The receptors were sampled from a boy younger than 18 in good health.

V and J are TRBV7-9 and TRBJ1-1; perhaps TRBD1 as D (5 bases). The V gene's germline CDR1 is SEHNR and CDR2 FQNEAQ (reference sequence). The CDR3 covers 17 residues. Trimming left V 4 bases short and J 9 bases short, with 27 bases between. CDR3 residues: CASSSIRGADILGKAFF. Here the CDR3 DNA reads TGTGCCAGCAGCTCCATTAGAGGGGCCGACATCCTGGGGAAAGCTTTCTTT.

In its sample, this clonotype was seen a few times. This chain uses TRBV7-2 with TRBJ2-5, with a possible D match to TRBD2 (7 bases). V was clipped by 5 bases and J by 13 bases, with 23 bases between them. Germline V lookup: CDR1 SGHTA, CDR2 FQGNSA. This CDR3 spans 14 amino acids. CDR3 sequence: CASSPSAGATGWYF. CDR3 DNA: TGTGCCAGCAGCCCAAGTGCGGGGGCCACAGGGTGGTACTTC.

This clonotype has only a few counts. DNA for the CDR3: TGCGCCAGCAGCCAAGAGTCATACCCTTACAATGAGCAGTTCTTC. Its protein is CASSQESYPYNEQFF. V usage is TRBV4-3 and J usage is TRBJ2-1; D uncertain. The CDR3 extends over 15 amino acids. V was trimmed by 0 bases and J by 4 bases, leaving 10 bases between them. Germline CDR1 and CDR2: LGHNA and YSLEER.

CDR3 nucleotides: TGCAGTGCTAGAGATTTGGCGGGAGCGGCAGATACGCAGTATTTT. Protein product: CSARDLAGAADTQYF. The chain recombines TRBV20-1 with TRBJ2-3; 7 bases line up with TRBD2. The V gene end was trimmed by 0 bases and the J gene end by 4 bases; junction bases not matched to a gene: 7. Germline lookup yields CDR1 DFQATT and CDR2 SNEGSKA (reference sequence). The CDR3 runs 15 residues.

The gene calls are TRBV29-1 and TRBJ2-5, with 9 positions matching TRBD2. The assigned J gene may be wrong: the sequence end matches TRBJ2-7 better. Per germline, CDR1 SQVTM and CDR2 ANQGSEA. The CDR3 covers 13 residues. The CDR3 DNA reads as TGCAGCGTTGGGACTAGCGTATCCCACGAGCAGTACTTC. It yields the protein CSVGTSVSHEQYF.

V gene TRBV7-9 combines with J gene TRBJ2-5; 8 bases match TRBD2. The J call may be in error: the DNA end matches TRBJ2-1 better. The CDR3 extends over 15 amino acids. Germline CDR1 reads SEHNR; CDR2 reads FQNEAQ (reference sequence). As DNA, the CDR3 is TGTGCCAGCAGCTTCGGGGGGGACCCGCCCCATGAGCAGTTCTTC. It encodes CASSFGGDPPHEQFF.

The chain links TRBV7-2 to TRBJ1-6, with 9 bases lining up with TRBD1. The CDR3 contains 16 residues. CDR1 and CDR2 (germline): SGHTA, FQGNSA. J was trimmed by 8 bases and V by 2 bases; bases with no gene match: 7. In nucleotides, the CDR3 is TGTGCCAGCAGCTTACTCGGGACAGGGAAACATTCACCCCTCCACTTT. Translating gives CASSLLGTGKHSPLHF.

In its sample, this clonotype was seen a few times. The chain combines TRBV18 with TRBJ2-5; D is perhaps TRBD1 (5 bases). Judging by the DNA end, TRBJ2-7 fits better; the J call may be wrong. CDR3 length: 14 amino acids. The germline V gene has CDR1 KGHSH and CDR2 LQKENI. CDR3 protein: CASSPMDIPYEQYF. The DNA for the CDR3 is TGTGCCAGCTCACCGATGGACATACCTTACGAGCAGTACTTC.

V and J are TRBV24-1 and TRBJ2-1; D uncertain. Trimming shortened V by 1 base and J by 6 bases, and 9 bases separated the two germline ends. The CDR3 has 14 residues. CDR1 and CDR2 (germline): KGHDR, SFDVKD. The CDR3 DNA follows: TGTGCCACCAGTGATTTTGGCCGTCTCAATGAGCAGTTCTTC. Its translation: CATSDFGRLNEQFF.

The chain links TRBV2 to TRBJ2-1; D unclear. Per germline, CDR1 SNHLY and CDR2 FYNNEI. V lost 4 bases to trimming and J lost 13 bases, with 11 bases between them. The CDR3 has 11 amino acids. The CDR3 is CASSVRTEQFF. The CDR3 DNA is TGTGCCAGCAGTGTTAGGACGGAACAGTTCTTC. Combining the CDR3 with reference TRBV2 and TRBJ2-1 gives the whole variable domain EPEVTQTPSHQVTQMGQEVILRCVPISNHLYFYWYRQILGQKVEFLVSFYNNEISEKSEIFDDQFSVERPDGSNFTLKIRSTKLEDSAMYFCASSVRTEQFFGPGTRLTVL.

This rearrangement joins TRBV29-1 to TRBJ2-1; 13 bases match TRBD2. The J call may not be correct, given that the DNA end is closer to TRBJ2-5. The CDR3 spans 15 residues. Germline V gives CDR1 SQVTM, CDR2 ANQGSEA. The CDR3 DNA follows: TGCAGCGTTGTTGGGACTAGCGGGGCACAAGAGACCCAGTACTTC. This codes for CSVVGTSGAQETQYF.

This clonotype was found a few times. The chain carries TRBV15 and TRBJ2-1; D may be TRBD2 (6 bases). The J call is in doubt because the DNA end fits TRBJ2-5 better. This CDR3 region has 14 residues. Germline values: CDR1 LNHNV, CDR2 YYDKDF (reference sequence). The CDR3 here is CATSRRRDQETQYF. The CDR3 region has the DNA TGTGCCACCAGCAGAAGGAGGGACCAAGAGACCCAGTACTTC.

This rearrangement joins TRBV7-8 to TRBJ2-1; 8 nucleotides agree with TRBD2. From germline, CDR1 is SGHVS and CDR2 FQNEAQ. This CDR3 has 17 residues. V gave up 5 bases and J gave up 0 bases; unmatched junction bases: 9. The CDR3 loop reads CASSLVAGPLSYNEQFF. The CDR3 region has the DNA TGTGCCAGCAGCCTTGTAGCGGGACCCCTCTCCTACAATGAGCAGTTCTTC.

The table lists this clonotype with a few counts. This rearrangement joins TRBV5-1 to TRBJ1-1, with a weak D call TRBD1 (6 bases). The CDR3 has 17 amino acids. V lost 1 base, J lost 0 bases, and 16 bases lay in between. In germline, CDR1 is SGHRS, CDR2 YFSETQ. Here the CDR3 DNA reads TGCGCCAGCAGCTTGTTTCTGGCAGGGGAATTGAACACTGAAGCTTTCTTT. It is translated as CASSLFLAGELNTEAFF.

The chain uses TRBV28 and TRBJ1-6; 8 nucleotides align to TRBD1. The CDR3 loop spans 15 amino acids. The germline gives CDR1 MDHEN, CDR2 SYDVKM. The ends lost 2 bases at V and 10 bases at J; junction bases unmatched: 7. CDR3 region: CASSLSGTGLSPLHF. CDR3 sequence (DNA): TGTGCCAGCAGTTTAAGTGGGACAGGACTCTCACCCCTCCACTTT.

The chain recombines TRBV20-1 with TRBJ2-7, with D possibly matching TRBD1 (5 bases). With 4 bases removed from V and 1 base from J, the gap between germline ends came to 11 bases. There are 13 residues in the CDR3. Germline loops: CDR1 DFQATT, CDR2 SNEGSKA (reference sequence). The CDR3 DNA sequence: TGCAGTGCTACCGACAGACCTTCCTACGAGCAGTACTTC. This sequence encodes CSATDRPSYEQYF.

This clonotype was seen a handful of times. A junction end diverges from the germline sequence, so it may reflect a read error. The chain has TRBV12-3 or TRBV12-4 and TRBJ2-2, with unresolved D. There are 14 residues in the CDR3. In nucleotides, the CDR3 is TGTGCCGGCAGTTTAGCAGCGAACACCGGGGAGCTGTTTTTT. Protein: CAGSLAANTGELFF.

This chain links TRBV29-1 with TRBJ2-3; D is unclear. This CDR3 comprises 12 residues. Per germline, CDR1 SQVTM and CDR2 ANQGSEA. The V end lost 6 bases, the J end lost 3 bases, and 10 bases lay between the germline ends. This CDR3 reads CSVLTETDTQYF. Here the CDR3 DNA reads TGCAGCGTCCTGACGGAGACAGATACGCAGTATTTT.

The genes are TRBV27 and TRBJ2-7; the D gene is possibly TRBD2 (5 bases). CDR3 length: 14 amino acids. Germline-derived CDR1 and CDR2 are MNHEY and SMNVEV (reference sequence). Trimming stripped 7 bases from V and 6 bases from J, with 19 bases between. The CDR3 nucleotides are TGTGCCAGCAACTCCGGGGTCTCCCTCAGCGAGCAGTACTTC. This encodes CASNSGVSLSEQYF.

This clonotype has only a few counts. This sequence joins TRBV2 and TRBJ1-2; D is perhaps TRBD1 (5 bases). The length of the CDR3 is 14 residues. The germline gives CDR1 SNHLY, CDR2 FYNNEI. Deletions cut 8 bases from V and 7 bases from J, with 20 bases between. CDR3 bases: TGTGCCAGCGCTGGTGGGGCAGGGCTGTCTGGCTACACCTTC. Encoded protein: CASAGGAGLSGYTF. The entire variable domain, with the rest obtained from reference TRBV2 and TRBJ1-2, is as follows: EPEVTQTPSHQVTQMGQEVILRCVPISNHLYFYWYRQILGQKVEFLVSFYNNEISEKSEIFDDQFSVERPDGSNFTLKIRSTKLEDSAMYFCASAGGAGLSGYTFGSGTRLTVV.

This chain connects TRBV15 to TRBJ2-7, with 10 bases matching TRBD1. CDR3 length: 15 amino acids. Germline values: CDR1 LNHNV, CDR2 YYDKDF (reference sequence). With V trimmed by 0 bases and J by 5 bases, 4 bases remained unmatched. Here the CDR3 DNA reads TGTGCCACCAGCAGAGATCGACAGGGGGCCCACGAGCAGTACTTC. Its translation is CATSRDRQGAHEQYF.